This record covers a single T cell receptor beta chain. Libraries were prepared by immunoSEQ multiplex PCR; TCRdb keeps only in-frame clonotypes and omits some of them. The sample yields 100,000 to 150,000 clones, around 89% seen once. These data belong to a study of blood T cell repertoires in COVID-19. CDR3 length: 16 amino acids. Germline V CDR1 and CDR2: SGHTA, FQGNSA. J was trimmed by 5 bases and V by 4 bases; bases with no gene match: 6. The TCR was taken from a man aged 65 to 79 with active COVID-19. The chain links TRBV7-2 to TRBJ2-3, with TRBD2 matching 13 bases. Sequencing input: peripheral blood. The CDR3: CASSSGLAGELDTQYF. For the CDR3, the DNA is TGTGCCAGCAGCTCCGGACTAGCGGGAGAGTTAGATACGCAGTATTTT.